This T cell receptor beta chain was retrieved from a study of cytomegalovirus exposure and HLA in healthy donors. The study ran its PCR with 60 Vbeta and 13 Jbeta primers. The table came from immunoSEQ multiplex PCR; TCRdb's copy has only in-frame clones and leaves some out. In the table there are around 160,000 clones, roughly 79% of which are singletons. Trimming removed 0 bases at V and 6 bases at J, with 13 bases between. The CDR3 is 16 amino acids. The germline gives CDR1 SGHDT, CDR2 YYEEEE. The source is a woman between 40 and 50 years old in good health and CMV-seronegative. Sequences were obtained from PBMCs. The chain employs TRBV5-6 and TRBJ1-6; D perhaps matches TRBD1 (6 bases). CDR3 sequence reads: CASSLAMVGGNSPLHF. As DNA, the CDR3 is TGTGCCAGCAGCTTGGCCATGGTAGGGGGTAATTCACCCCTCCACTTT.